A selection of T cell receptor beta chains follows, all from one sample in a study of blood T cell repertoires in COVID-19. Assay: immunoSEQ multiplex PCR; the TCRdb copy retains only in-frame clones and omits some. The table records 190,000 or so clones, about nine tenths of them present only once. The sequencing input was peripheral blood. The source of these receptors is a man aged 40-49 years with acute or convalescent COVID-19. The CDR3 runs from the conserved cysteine through the conserved F or W. Each record gives: D gene, V gene, J gene, clone size, CDR3 protein, CDR3 DNA. A D gene is named only where the DNA matches it firmly. A row's size may be missing; if present it is once, few, many or a size class.

-,TRBV6-1,TRBJ1-4,-,CASSEVRTDNEKLFF,TGTGCCAGCAGTGAAGTAAGGACAGATAATGAAAAACTGTTTTTT
TRBD1,TRBV12-3/TRBV12-4,TRBJ1-2,-,CASSLGQGGGYTF,TGTGCCAGCAGTTTAGGACAGGGTGGTGGCTACACCTTC
TRBD1,TRBV9,TRBJ1-4,-,CASTNFLGDSANEKLFF,TGTGCCAGCACCAATTTCTTGGGGGACAGCGCTAATGAAAAACTGTTTTTT
-,TRBV4-1,TRBJ1-5,-,CASSQDSGNQPQHF,TGCGCCAGCAGCCAAGACTCAGGGAATCAGCCCCAGCATTTT
TRBD1,TRBV29-1,TRBJ2-2,-,CSVEDRGHTGELFF,TGCAGCGTTGAAGACAGGGGGCACACCGGGGAGCTGTTTTTT
TRBD2,TRBV11-2,TRBJ2-2,once,CASSLVGGSGASTGELFF,TGTGCCAGCAGCTTAGTGGGGGGGAGCGGGGCTTCCACCGGGGAGCTGTTTTTT
-,TRBV7-2,TRBJ1-1,few,CASSLGAGLGTEAFF,TGTGCCAGCAGCTTAGGGGCAGGGTTGGGCACTGAAGCTTTCTTT
-,TRBV5-6,TRBJ1-6,-,CASSTRRGYNSPLHF,TGTGCCAGCAGCACTCGGCGGGGGTATAATTCACCCCTCCACTTT
TRBD1,TRBV12-3/TRBV12-4,TRBJ2-5,-,CASRRQGESQYF,TGTGCCAGCAGGAGACAGGGGGAGTCCCAGTACTTC
-,TRBV10-3,TRBJ2-2,-,CAIRGGPPGAGELFF,TGTGCCATCAGGGGGGGGCCCCCTGGGGCCGGGGAGCTGTTTTTT
TRBD1,TRBV3-1/TRBV3-2,TRBJ1-2,-,CASSQTGVGYTF,TGTGCCAGCAGCCAAACAGGGGTCGGCTACACCTTC
-,TRBV5-1,TRBJ2-5,-,CASSLSTVAFGETQYF,TGCGCCAGCAGCCTATCTACTGTTGCGTTTGGAGAGACCCAGTACTTC
-,TRBV10-2,TRBJ2-7,once,CASSVGPRGSEQYF,TGCGCCAGCAGTGTGGGTCCCCGGGGAAGCGAGCAGTACTTC
TRBD1,TRBV6-5,TRBJ1-5,-,CASSYGQAQPQHF,TGTGCCAGCAGTTACGGACAGGCCCAGCCCCAGCATTTT
TRBD1,TRBV7-2,TRBJ1-2,-,CASSLARGPYGYTF,TGTGCCAGCAGCTTAGCTAGGGGGCCCTATGGCTACACCTTC
-,TRBV27,TRBJ1-5,-,CASSSLGGSNQPQHF,TGTGCCAGCAGCTCCCTAGGGGGTAGCAATCAGCCCCAGCATTTT
TRBD2,TRBV27,TRBJ2-2,-,CASSPFVIAGGPGELFF,TGTGCCAGCAGCCCGTTCGTGATAGCGGGGGGGCCCGGGGAGCTGTTTTTT
-,TRBV4-1,TRBJ2-1,once,CASSQVGTVNKINSYNEQFF,TGCGCCAGCAGCCAAGTTGGGACTGTCAATAAAATTAACTCCTACAATGAGCAGTTCTTC
-,TRBV30,TRBJ1-6,-,CAWRPVSGRTWSPLHF,TGTGCCTGGAGACCTGTTAGTGGTCGTACGTGGTCACCCCTCCACTTT
TRBD1,TRBV28,TRBJ1-5,-,CASRSTGVLSQPQHF,TGTGCCAGCAGATCGACAGGGGTTTTAAGTCAGCCCCAGCATTTT
-,TRBV11-2,TRBJ2-2,-,CASSLSGVGELFF,TGTGCCAGCAGCCTCTCGGGGGTCGGGGAGCTGTTTTTT
TRBD2,TRBV7-3,TRBJ2-5,-,CASSLTGASGGAQETQYF,TGTGCCAGCAGCTTAACTGGGGCCAGCGGGGGGGCCCAAGAGACCCAGTACTTC
-,TRBV29-1,TRBJ1-2,-,CSVGDREIYGYTF,TGCAGCGTTGGTGACAGAGAAATCTATGGCTACACCTTC
TRBD1,TRBV30,TRBJ2-1,-,CAWTFRQGRQFF,TGTGCCTGGACCTTCCGACAGGGAAGGCAGTTCTTC
-,TRBV2,TRBJ1-2,-,CASSDRGSGYGYTF,TGTGCCAGCAGTGACAGGGGTTCCGGCTATGGCTACACCTTC
-,TRBV29-1,TRBJ1-1,-,CSVPLRGGITEAFF,TGCAGCGTTCCGTTACGCGGAGGGATCACTGAAGCTTTCTTT
TRBD1,TRBV28,TRBJ2-1,-,CASSSMGQRYNEQFF,TGTGCCAGCAGTTCGATGGGACAGCGGTACAATGAGCAGTTCTTC
TRBD1,TRBV12-5,TRBJ1-5,-,CASGLGTGGNQPQHF,TGTGCTAGTGGTTTGGGGACAGGGGGCAATCAGCCCCAGCATTTT
-,TRBV19,TRBJ1-3,-,CASSIKAGSGNTIYF,TGTGCCAGTAGTATTAAGGCGGGCTCTGGAAACACCATATATTTT
-,TRBV5-1,TRBJ1-2,-,CASSAIPQEFRGYTF,TGCGCCAGCAGCGCAATCCCACAGGAATTTAGGGGCTACACCTTC
-,TRBV4-2,TRBJ1-1,-,CASSQEETVVTEAFF,TGTGCCAGCAGCCAAGAAGAGACAGTCGTCACTGAAGCTTTCTTT
-,TRBV2,TRBJ1-6,-,CASSDNSGQDKINSPLHF,TGTGCCAGCAGTGATAATTCAGGGCAAGACAAAATCAATTCACCCCTCCACTTT
TRBD1,TRBV27,TRBJ1-4,-,CASSASRGPGNEKLFF,TGTGCCAGCAGTGCCTCCAGGGGGCCCGGTAATGAAAAACTGTTTTTT
TRBD1,TRBV5-4,TRBJ1-2,-,CASSYDRVYGYTF,TGTGCCAGCAGTTATGACAGGGTCTATGGCTACACCTTC
-,TRBV7-2,TRBJ1-5,-,CASSLRVSNQPQHF,TGTGCCAGCAGCTTACGGGTTAGCAATCAGCCCCAGCATTTT
-,TRBV6-5,TRBJ2-7,-,CASSHTGTTYEQYF,TGTGCCAGCAGCCACACCGGGACAACCTACGAGCAGTACTTC
-,TRBV18,TRBJ1-6,-,CASSQGVNSPLHF,TGTGCCAGCTCACAGGGAGTCAATTCACCCCTCCACTTT
TRBD2,TRBV7-3,TRBJ2-2,-,CANSPSTSGGKLFF,TGTGCCAACAGCCCCTCGACTAGCGGGGGGAAACTGTTTTTT
TRBD2,TRBV5-1,TRBJ2-7,once,CASSLGTSGSYEQYF,TGCGCCAGCAGCTTGGGGACTAGCGGTTCCTACGAGCAGTACTTC
-,TRBV7-2,TRBJ2-2,-,CASRAQPSGTGELFF,TGTGCCAGCAGGGCCCAGCCAAGCGGTACCGGGGAGCTGTTTTTT
-,TRBV19,TRBJ1-3,-,CASPLGRWGNTIYF,TGTGCCAGCCCACTAGGGAGGTGGGGAAACACCATATATTTT
TRBD2,TRBV11-1,TRBJ2-5,-,CASSLGSGGYQETQYF,TGTGCCAGCAGCTTAGGAAGCGGGGGGTATCAAGAGACCCAGTACTTC
-,TRBV6-1,TRBJ1-1,-,CASSEVGPREAFF,TGTGCCAGCAGTGAAGTTGGGCCAAGAGAAGCTTTCTTT
-,TRBV4-2,TRBJ2-7,-,CASSVGGDYEQYF,TGTGCCAGCAGCGTTGGCGGAGACTACGAGCAGTACTTC
TRBD1,TRBV27,TRBJ2-7,few,CASSSWTGPSLGQYF,TGTGCCAGCAGTTCTTGGACAGGCCCTTCCCTTGGGCAGTACTTC
-,TRBV7-2,TRBJ2-3,once,CASRRDRLGGDSTDTQYF,TGTGCCAGCAGACGAGACCGATTGGGCGGGGATAGCACAGATACGCAGTATTTT
TRBD1,TRBV5-1,TRBJ1-2,-,CASSTGTDSRPYGYTF,TGCGCCAGCAGCACCGGGACAGACTCCAGACCTTATGGCTACACCTTC
-,TRBV5-5,TRBJ1-2,-,CASSYPGVGGYTF,TGTGCCAGCAGTTACCCGGGGGTCGGTGGCTACACCTTC
TRBD1,TRBV18,TRBJ1-2,-,CASSPLGGDSNYGYTF,TGTGCCAGCTCACCTTTAGGGGGCGATTCTAACTATGGCTACACCTTC
-,TRBV7-2,TRBJ1-4,few,CASSLGGRTNEKLFF,TGTGCCAGCAGCTTAGGGGGCCGCACTAATGAAAAACTGTTTTTT
-,TRBV5-1,TRBJ2-5,-,CASSVFGGETQYF,TGCGCCAGCAGTGTCTTTGGCGGCGAGACCCAGTACTTC
TRBD1,TRBV7-3,TRBJ1-1,-,CASSLVGTGDTEAFF,TGTGCCAGCAGCTTAGTCGGGACAGGGGACACTGAAGCTTTCTTT
TRBD2,TRBV7-8,TRBJ2-5,-,CASSLRRGVRETQYF,TGTGCCAGCAGCTTAAGGCGGGGGGTACGAGAGACCCAGTACTTC
TRBD1,TRBV5-1,TRBJ2-1,-,CASSLEGQYNEQFF,TGCGCCAGCAGCTTGGAGGGACAGTACAATGAGCAGTTCTTC
-,TRBV28,TRBJ2-1,-,CASSLPLQAKRGGEEQFF,TGTGCCAGCAGTTTACCCCTTCAGGCCAAGAGGGGGGGCGAAGAGCAGTTCTTC
-,TRBV4-1,TRBJ2-2,-,CASSPPGLADTGELFF,TGCGCCAGCAGCCCTCCCGGGTTGGCGGATACCGGGGAGCTGTTTTTT
TRBD2,TRBV3-1/TRBV3-2,TRBJ2-7,-,CASSQETSGSYEQYF,TGTGCCAGCAGCCAAGAGACTAGCGGCTCCTACGAGCAGTACTTC
-,TRBV2,TRBJ1-4,-,CASSEARGPNEKLFF,TGTGCCAGCAGTGAAGCCAGGGGTCCTAATGAAAAACTGTTTTTT
-,TRBV5-1,TRBJ1-2,-,CASSLEAGVDFGYTF,TGCGCCAGCAGCTTGGAGGCCGGTGTGGACTTTGGCTACACCTTC
-,TRBV20-1,TRBJ2-5,-,CSRRTQYF,TGCAGTAGGAGGACCCAGTACTTC